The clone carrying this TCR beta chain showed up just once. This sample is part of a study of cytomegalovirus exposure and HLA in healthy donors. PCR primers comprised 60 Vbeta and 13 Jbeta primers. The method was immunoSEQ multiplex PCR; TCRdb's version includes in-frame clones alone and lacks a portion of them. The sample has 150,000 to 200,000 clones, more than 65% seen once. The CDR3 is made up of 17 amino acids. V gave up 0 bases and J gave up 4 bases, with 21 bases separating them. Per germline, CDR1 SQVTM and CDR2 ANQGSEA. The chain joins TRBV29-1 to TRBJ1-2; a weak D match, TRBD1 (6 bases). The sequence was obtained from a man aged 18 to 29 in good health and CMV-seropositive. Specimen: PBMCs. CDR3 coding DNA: TGCAGCGTTGAAGACGGGAACAGGGCACCACCATCCTATGGCTACACCTTC. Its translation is CSVEDGNRAPPSYGYTF.